The 17 T cell receptor beta chains below all came from one sample that was sequenced in a study of cytomegalovirus exposure and HLA in healthy donors. PCR primers comprised 60 Vbeta and 13 Jbeta primers. TCRdb's copy holds only in-frame clones and misses some; the assay was immunoSEQ multiplex PCR. This sample has fewer than 150,000 clones, with under 85% found just once. The sequenced material came from PBMCs. These receptors originate from a woman between 50 and 59 years old in good health and CMV-seropositive.

Note on this clone: Other nucleotide sequences in the sample specify the same CDR3. V gene TRBV25-1 combines with J gene TRBJ1-1; D uncertain. The CDR3 extends over 13 amino acids. The V end was cut by 6 bases, the J end by 2 bases, with 10 bases between. Germline V gives CDR1 MGHDK, CDR2 SYGVNS. CDR3 sequence (DNA): TGTGCCAGCAGAATCGCAGGCAACACTGAAGCTTTCTTT. Its protein is CASRIAGNTEAFF.

V gene TRBV7-2 combines with J gene TRBJ1-6; D gene uncertain. The CDR3 sequence is 18 residues long. Germline V CDR1 and CDR2: SGHTA, FQGNSA. Trimming stripped 1 base from V and 2 bases from J, with 15 bases between. The CDR3 reads CASSLGTGAGAYNSPLHF. The CDR3 DNA reads TGTGCCAGCAGCTTAGGAACGGGAGCTGGAGCCTATAATTCACCCCTCCACTTT.

The sample holds a few counts of this clone. The rearrangement uses TRBV13 and TRBJ2-1; D may be TRBD2 (6 bases). Germline V gene data show CDR1 as PRHDT and CDR2 as FYEKMQ (reference sequence). Trimming took 5 bases from V and 8 from J, leaving 10 bases between them. The CDR3 is 12 amino acids. The CDR3: CASSKTRHEQFF. The CDR3 nucleotides read TGTGCCAGCAGCAAGACTAGACATGAGCAGTTCTTC.

This clone was observed a handful of times. The chain combines TRBV12-5 with TRBJ2-6; no definite D call. Germline V gene lookup returns CDR1 LGHNT and CDR2 FRNRAP. CDR3 length: 14 residues. V lost 6 bases to trimming and J lost 2 bases, with 8 bases between them. The CDR3 protein is CASGDGAGANVLTF. The DNA for the CDR3 is TGTGCTAGTGGGGATGGAGCTGGGGCCAACGTCCTGACTTTC. Based on the CDR3 plus reference TRBV12-5 and TRBJ2-6, the full variable domain is DARVTQTPRHKVTEMGQEVTMRCQPILGHNTVFWYRQTMMQGLELLAYFRNRAPLDDSGMPKDRFSAEMPDATLATLKIQPSEPRDSAVYFCASGDGAGANVLTFGAGSRLTVL.

The chain has TRBV19 and TRBJ2-7; D may be TRBD2 (6 bases). Germline V gives CDR1 LNHDA, CDR2 SQIVND (reference sequence). The CDR3 is 15 residues long. Trimming stripped 6 bases from V and 1 base from J, with 16 bases between. The CDR3 DNA follows: TGTGCCAGTAGCGATCGGGGCGGGGTTTCCTACGAGCAGTACTTC. It codes for CASSDRGGVSYEQYF.

The chain combines TRBV29-1 with TRBJ1-2; the match to TRBD1 covers 7 bases. V shed 1 base and J 9 bases; nucleotides not matched to a gene: 8. CDR1 SQVTM and CDR2 ANQGSEA come from the germline V gene. The length of the CDR3 is 13 residues. CDR3 residues: CSVEVGDRDRYTF. For the CDR3, the DNA is TGCAGCGTTGAAGTAGGAGACAGGGATCGCTACACCTTC.

The chain links TRBV2 to TRBJ1-4; 8 bases align to TRBD1. The CDR3 is 14 amino acids. Germline CDR1 is SNHLY and CDR2 is FYNNEI. V lost 7 bases to trimming and J lost 6 bases; unmatched junction nucleotides: 7. For the CDR3, the DNA is TGTGCCAGCATCGCCGGGACAGGAGATGAAAAACTGTTTTTT. Protein: CASIAGTGDEKLFF.

The V and J genes are TRBV29-1 and TRBJ2-1; TRBD1 aligns across 8 bases. In germline, CDR1 is SQVTM, CDR2 ANQGSEA. V trimming: 4 bases; J trimming: 4 bases; junction bases outside the gene matches: 9. The CDR3 runs 15 residues. The CDR3 sequence is CSVVSLRQGYNEQFF. CDR3 nucleotide sequence: TGCAGCGTTGTGAGTCTCCGACAGGGGTACAATGAGCAGTTCTTC.

This rearrangement joins TRBV9 to TRBJ2-1; weak D call: TRBD2 (5 bases). This CDR3 region has 16 residues. The germline V gene has CDR1 SGDLS and CDR2 YYNGEE. Trimming stripped 4 bases from V and 0 bases from J, with 14 bases between. CDR3 in DNA: TGTGCCAGCAGCCCCGACCCTACTAGCTCCTACAATGAGCAGTTCTTC. Protein: CASSPDPTSSYNEQFF. Full variable domain (missing parts from reference TRBV9 and TRBJ2-1): DSGVTQTPKHLITATGQRVTLRCSPRSGDLSVYWYQQSLDQGLQFLIQYYNGEERAKGNILERFSAQQFPDLHSELNLSSLELGDSALYFCASSPDPTSSYNEQFFGPGTRLTVL.

The chain combines TRBV11-2 with TRBJ2-7; 9 nucleotides match TRBD2. Germline values: CDR1 SGHAT, CDR2 FQNNGV. This CDR3 contains 15 residues. The junction had 7 bases not matched to a gene; V was cut back by 4 bases and J by 3 bases. The CDR3 region is CASSSSGVVNYEQYF. The CDR3 DNA is TGTGCCAGCAGCTCTAGCGGGGTGGTGAACTACGAGCAGTACTTC.

The gene calls are TRBV11-2 and TRBJ2-5, with 9 bases matching TRBD2. The germline gives CDR1 SGHAT, CDR2 FQNNGV. This CDR3 spans 16 amino acids. The V gene end was trimmed by 1 base and the J gene end by 4 bases; junction bases not matched to a gene: 7. The CDR3 region has the DNA TGTGCCAGCAGCTTAGGACGGGGCGGGGGGGGAGAGACCCAGTACTTC. This sequence encodes CASSLGRGGGGETQYF.

This clone appeared a single time. The rearrangement uses TRBV2 and TRBJ1-1; possible D gene TRBD1, 5 bases. Trimming cost V 3 bases and J 5 bases, with 10 bases left between them. Per the germline V gene, CDR1 is SNHLY and CDR2 is FYNNEI. This CDR3 is built from 13 residues. This CDR3 reads CASSEGRVTEAFF. The CDR3 nucleotides read TGTGCCAGCAGTGAGGGCAGGGTGACTGAAGCTTTCTTT. Full variable domain (missing parts from reference TRBV2 and TRBJ1-1): EPEVTQTPSHQVTQMGQEVILRCVPISNHLYFYWYRQILGQKVEFLVSFYNNEISEKSEIFDDQFSVERPDGSNFTLKIRSTKLEDSAMYFCASSEGRVTEAFFGQGTRLTVV.

This chain connects TRBV7-8 to TRBJ1-4; D unresolved. Trimming left V 8 bases short and J 3 bases short, with 10 bases between. The CDR3 extends over 13 amino acids. Looked up from germline, CDR1 is SGHVS and CDR2 is FQNEAQ. CDR3 in amino acids: CASARGANEKLFF. CDR3 bases: TGTGCCAGCGCCCGTGGAGCTAATGAAAAACTGTTTTTT.

This clone was counted between two and nine times. This chain uses TRBV7-8 with TRBJ1-4; 9 bases match TRBD1. Germline CDR1 and CDR2: SGHVS and FQNEAQ. V lost 5 bases and J lost 7; bases outside the gene matches: 8. The CDR3 length is 15 residues. In DNA form, the CDR3 reads TGTGCCAGCAGCCTATGGGACAGGGAGGGTGAAAAACTGTTTTTT. Translating it yields CASSLWDREGEKLFF.

This clone turned up a few times. The genes are TRBV4-2 and TRBJ2-7, with TRBD1 as a possible D gene (5 bases). The CDR3 covers 13 residues. V was cut by 0 bases and J by 10 bases, with 13 bases left in between. Germline CDR1 is LGHNA and CDR2 is YNFKEQ. CDR3: CASSQEVGPEQYF. DNA of the CDR3: TGTGCCAGCAGCCAAGAAGTGGGGCCAGAACAGTACTTC.

The sample holds one count of this clone. Its ends do not fully match the called genes, so a read error is possible. V is TRBV7-9 and J is TRBJ1-2; unclear D gene. This CDR3 has 12 amino acids. Per germline, CDR1 SEHNR and CDR2 FQNEAQ (reference sequence). DNA of the CDR3: TGTTCCAGCAGCTTAGGGAGCTATGGCTACACCTTC. Translated, it gives CSSSLGSYGYTF.

The V and J genes are TRBV7-8 and TRBJ2-1; no firm D call. Trimming took 4 bases from V and 6 from J, leaving 10 bases between them. The CDR3 runs 13 residues. Germline V gene data show CDR1 as SGHVS and CDR2 as FQNEAQ. The CDR3 sequence is CASSSTRTNEQFF. CDR3 DNA: TGTGCCAGCAGCTCCACTCGAACCAATGAGCAGTTCTTC.